This entry is about one T cell receptor (beta chain). The authors' processing: How many nucleated cells were present was estimated from reference gene primer amplification. Measured with immunoSEQ multiplex PCR; TCRdb has only the in-frame clones, and not every one. The V and J calls and clone size are taken from that table; D and trimming were inferred from the DNA. The repertoire holds approximately 450,000 clones, with around nine tenths as singletons. The data were taken from a study of blood T cell repertoires in COVID-19. The overall study: Samples of COVID-19 (acute and convalescent) were obtained from the United States, Italy and Spain. In each case, the material was cDNA or gDNA derived from T cells, B-cell-depleted T cells, or PBMCs.

The CDR3 runs to 15 residues. Per the germline V gene, CDR1 is MNHEY and CDR2 is SMNVEV (reference sequence). V shed 2 bases, J shed 6 bases, and the junction held 6 bases outside the gene matches. The chain carries TRBV27 and TRBJ1-1; the match to TRBD1 covers 10 bases. Sequencing was performed on peripheral blood. The source of this sequence is a woman aged 25 to 45 with acute or convalescent COVID-19. CDR3 DNA sequence: TGTGCCAGCAGTTTAATCGGGACAGGGGTTTCTGAAGCTTTCTTT. Protein: CASSLIGTGVSEAFF.